This note documents a single TCR beta chain sequence. Its matching antigen is unknown. This sample was taken from a study of T-cell memory formation after mild COVID-19. After 5'RACE with constant-segment primers, TCR alpha and TCR beta cDNA libraries carrying sample barcodes and UMIs were obtained. MiXCR, applied by TCRdb to the 5' RACE reads, yields one record per CDR3 protein. The sample comprises 350,000 or so distinct CDR3 sequences, around 20% of which are singletons, and approximately 13% rests with the top ten. Overall study results and limits: Proof of SARS-CoV-2 specificity was absent for the second-wave clones that crested on day 37.

V trimming: 7 bases; J trimming: 3 bases; junction bases outside the gene matches: 13. The germline gives CDR1 SGHRS, CDR2 YFSETQ. This CDR3 is built from 15 residues. Sequencing was done on a sample of PBMCs or a T cell subset sorted from them (not recorded which). This sequence originates from an adult woman who had mild COVID-19 (a few samples of this study predate the infection). Cell type and time point are not known. This chain links TRBV5-1 with TRBJ2-7; 7 positions agree with TRBD1. Here the CDR3 reads CASGLNPGQLYEQYF. CDR3 DNA: TGCGCCAGCGGATTAAATCCGGGACAGCTCTACGAGCAGTACTTC.